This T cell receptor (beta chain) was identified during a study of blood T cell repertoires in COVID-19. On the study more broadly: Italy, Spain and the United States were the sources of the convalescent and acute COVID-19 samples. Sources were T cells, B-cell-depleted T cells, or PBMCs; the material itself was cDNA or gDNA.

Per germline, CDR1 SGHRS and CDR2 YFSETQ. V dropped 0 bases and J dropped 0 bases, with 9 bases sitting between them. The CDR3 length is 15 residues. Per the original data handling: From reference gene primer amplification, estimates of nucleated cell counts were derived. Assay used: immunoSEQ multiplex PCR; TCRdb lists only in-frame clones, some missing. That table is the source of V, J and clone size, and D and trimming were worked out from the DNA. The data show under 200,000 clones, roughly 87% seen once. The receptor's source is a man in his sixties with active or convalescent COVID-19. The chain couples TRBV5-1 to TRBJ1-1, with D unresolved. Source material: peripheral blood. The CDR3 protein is CASSLVGGLNTEAFF. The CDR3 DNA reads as TGCGCCAGCAGCTTGGTTGGAGGGTTGAACACTGAAGCTTTCTTT.